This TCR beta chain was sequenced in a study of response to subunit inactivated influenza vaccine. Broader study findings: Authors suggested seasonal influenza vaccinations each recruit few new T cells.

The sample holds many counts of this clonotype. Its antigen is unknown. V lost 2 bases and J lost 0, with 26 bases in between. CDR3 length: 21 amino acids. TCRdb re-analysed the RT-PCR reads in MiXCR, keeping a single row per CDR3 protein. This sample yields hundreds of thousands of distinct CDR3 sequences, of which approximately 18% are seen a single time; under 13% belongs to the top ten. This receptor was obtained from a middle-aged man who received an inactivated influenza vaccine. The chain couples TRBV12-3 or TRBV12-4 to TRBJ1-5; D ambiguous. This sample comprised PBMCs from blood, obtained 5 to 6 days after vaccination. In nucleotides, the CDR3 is TGTGCCAGCAGTTTAACGCTCCGTGTAGGCTTGCGGCAGGATAGCAATCAGCCCCAGCATTTT. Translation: CASSLTLRVGLRQDSNQPQHF.